The sequence of this T cell receptor beta chain was determined in a study of blood T cell repertoires in COVID-19. About the study: Sources were T cells, B-cell-depleted T cells, or PBMCs; the material itself was cDNA or gDNA.

CDR3 length: 13 amino acids. Germline-derived CDR1 and CDR2 are MNHNS and SASEGT. Trimming took off 1 base at V and 10 bases at J, with 13 bases between the two ends. Method: immunoSEQ multiplex PCR; TCRdb's copy keeps in-frame clones and lacks some. This sample carries roughly 150,000 clones, around four fifths of them seen once, and the ten largest clones take roughly 8.4%. Seattle enrolled patients during active infection and tracked them longitudinally. The TCR originated in a woman of 80 years or more with COVID-19, enrolled during active disease. The chain links TRBV6-1 to TRBJ1-1; possibly TRBD1 for D (6 bases). Material for sequencing was peripheral blood. CDR3 bases: TGTGCCAGCAGTGAAGATTACAGGGCTGGAGCTTTCTTT. It specifies CASSEDYRAGAFF.